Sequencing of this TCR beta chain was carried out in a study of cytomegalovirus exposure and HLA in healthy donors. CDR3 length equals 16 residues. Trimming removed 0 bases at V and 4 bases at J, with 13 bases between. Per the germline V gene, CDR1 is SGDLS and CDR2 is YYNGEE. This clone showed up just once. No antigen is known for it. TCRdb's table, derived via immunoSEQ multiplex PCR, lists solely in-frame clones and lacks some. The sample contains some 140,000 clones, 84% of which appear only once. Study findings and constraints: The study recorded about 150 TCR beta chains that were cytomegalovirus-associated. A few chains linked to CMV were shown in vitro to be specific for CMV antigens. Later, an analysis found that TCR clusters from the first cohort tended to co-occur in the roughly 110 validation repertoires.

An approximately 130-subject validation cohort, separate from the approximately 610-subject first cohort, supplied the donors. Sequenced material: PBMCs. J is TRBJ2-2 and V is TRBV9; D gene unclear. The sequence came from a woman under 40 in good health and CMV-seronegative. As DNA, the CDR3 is TGTGCCAGCAGCGTAGAAACAGTCTCGAGCACCGGGGAGCTGTTTTTT. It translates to CASSVETVSSTGELFF. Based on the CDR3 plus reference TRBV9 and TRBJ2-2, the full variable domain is DSGVTQTPKHLITATGQRVTLRCSPRSGDLSVYWYQQSLDQGLQFLIQYYNGEERAKGNILERFSAQQFPDLHSELNLSSLELGDSALYFCASSVETVSSTGELFFGEGSRLTVL.